This T cell receptor (beta chain) was found in a study of T cells in Graves' hyperthyroidism and ophthalmopathy. The CDR3 has 15 residues. Deletions cut 8 bases from V and 7 bases from J, with 23 bases between. The V gene's germline CDR1 is MNHNS and CDR2 SASEGT. Authors of the study amplified TCR beta CDR3 regions from RNA transcripts. The HTBI primer set drove a first-round RT-PCR of the TCR CDR3. One entry per CDR3 protein results from TCRdb running MiXCR on the multiplex PCR reads. The sample holds 300,000 to 500,000 distinct CDR3 sequences; about 15% are singletons and the top ten take about 31%. This clonotype was seen ten or more times.

Source material: blood. The sequence was collected from a woman younger than 45 with Graves' hyperthyroidism. The chain combines TRBV6-1 with TRBJ1-1; no definite D call. The CDR3 region has the DNA TGTGCCAGCCAAAAAGCCGGGGTGGGCGCGGATGAAGCTTTCTTT. Translating gives CASQKAGVGADEAFF.